What follows describes a single T cell receptor (beta chain). This sample is part of a study of cytomegalovirus exposure and HLA in healthy donors. Study overall: Sequencing of 150 million to 200 million T cells in an earlier analysis found under 120 million unique TCR beta sequences.

The PCR employed 60 Vbeta primers together with 13 Jbeta primers. Original data processing: The authors later counted roughly 76 million unique TCR beta chains, approximately 10 million of them shared. Sequencing used immunoSEQ multiplex PCR; TCRdb keeps in-frame clones, though not all of them. From that table come the V and J calls and clone size; the DNA was used to work out D and trimming. The table lists about 180,000 clones, around 80% of them singletons, with 1.4% in the top ten. The CDR3 length is 16 residues. The receptor comes from a man aged 18 to 35 in good health and CMV-seronegative. This rearrangement joins TRBV21-1 to TRBJ2-1; the table's D call TRBD1 went unverified against the DNA. TRBV21-1 is a recognized pseudogene. Sample: PBMCs. The DNA of the CDR3 is TGTGCCAGCACCGGGACAGATGAGAAAACCTACAATGAGCAGTTCTTC. Translated, it gives CASTGTDEKTYNEQFF.